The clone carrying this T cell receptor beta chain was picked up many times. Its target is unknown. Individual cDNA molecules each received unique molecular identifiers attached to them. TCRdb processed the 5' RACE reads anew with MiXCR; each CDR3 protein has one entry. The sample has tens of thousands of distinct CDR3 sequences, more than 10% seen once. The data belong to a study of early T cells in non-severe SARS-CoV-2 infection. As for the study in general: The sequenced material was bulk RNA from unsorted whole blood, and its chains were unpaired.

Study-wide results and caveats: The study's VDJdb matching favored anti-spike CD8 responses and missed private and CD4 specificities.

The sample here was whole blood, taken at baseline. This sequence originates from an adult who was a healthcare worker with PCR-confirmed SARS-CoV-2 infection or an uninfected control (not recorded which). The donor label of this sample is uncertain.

The CDR3 DNA reads as TGTGCCAGCAGTTTATTTCGCGGAGGCACAGATACGCAGTATTTT. Translation: CASSLFRGGTDTQYF. The chain employs TRBV12-3 or TRBV12-4 and TRBJ2-3, with D unresolved. V was cut by 2 bases and J by 1 base, with 10 bases left in between. This CDR3 has 15 amino acids.